This T cell receptor (beta chain) is from a study of T cell changes during pregnancy in multiple sclerosis. Germline CDR1 is LGHNA and CDR2 is YSLEER. This CDR3 has 15 residues. Deletions cut 0 bases from V and 3 bases from J, with 12 bases between. TCRdb keeps only in-frame clones here, not all; method: immunoSEQ multiplex PCR. The sample records some 47,000 clones, more than 75% being singletons. This clonotype originated in a female donor in good health, enrolled as a control in a pregnancy study. Sequenced here: CD8+ T cells from peripheral blood mononuclear cells, sampled after pregnancy. The chain recombines TRBV4-3 with TRBJ2-7, with a possible D match to TRBD1 (5 bases). The CDR3 protein is CASSQEFGQGYEQYF. For the CDR3, the DNA is TGCGCCAGCAGCCAAGAGTTCGGCCAGGGCTACGAGCAGTACTTC.